The source of this T cell receptor beta chain is a study of Graves' ophthalmopathy and Graves' hyperthyroidism. In germline, CDR1 is SGHTA, CDR2 FQGNSA. The CDR3 extends over 13 amino acids. Investigators amplified TCR beta CDR3 regions from RNA transcripts. In the first round, RT-PCR was carried out with HTBI primers, and a multiplex PCR formed the second round. A single record per CDR3 protein comes from TCRdb applying MiXCR to the multiplex PCR reads. In the table there are approximately 700,000 distinct CDR3 sequences, 40% of which are singletons. Pregnancy or lactation, uncontrolled infections and other autoimmune diseases were grounds for excluding patients. In regard to this clonotype: A read error may account for a junction end that differs from germline.

Sequenced sample: peripheral blood. The chain recombines TRBV7-2 with TRBJ1-5; D not resolved. This clonotype was sampled from an adult man with Graves' ophthalmopathy. The CDR3 DNA follows: TGCGCCAGCAGCCTTCTTCTTAATCAGCCCCAGCATTTT. It encodes CASSLLLNQPQHF.